Below are 20 T cell receptor beta chains sequenced from a single sample in a study of blood T cell repertoires in COVID-19. Sequenced by immunoSEQ multiplex PCR; TCRdb stores in-frame clones only, minus some. The sample lists just under 65,000 clones; 83% were seen once. The sample was peripheral blood. These receptor sequences come from a human donor in a cohort sampled during active COVID-19.

The chain recombines TRBV18 with TRBJ1-1, with no clear D. This CDR3 is built from 13 residues. Germline V lookup: CDR1 KGHSH, CDR2 LQKENI. Trimming stripped 2 bases from V and 1 base from J, with 5 bases between. CDR3 residues: CASSPTENTEAFF. The DNA of the CDR3 is TGTGCCAGCTCACCAACTGAGAACACTGAAGCTTTCTTT.

The chain employs TRBV5-5 and TRBJ1-3; D not certain. CDR3 length: 15 amino acids. The germline V gene has CDR1 SGHKS and CDR2 YYEKEE (reference sequence). Trimming shortened V by 2 bases and J by 0 bases, and 9 bases separated the two germline ends. The CDR3 DNA follows: TGTGCCAGCAGCTTTACTACGAACTCTGGAAACACCATATATTTT. Its translation is CASSFTTNSGNTIYF.

As DNA, the CDR3 is TGTGCCAGCATCAGGAGGGGTGGGGAGACCCAGTACTTC. The encoded protein is CASIRRGGETQYF. This chain links TRBV2 with TRBJ2-5, with a weak D call TRBD2 (6 bases). The CDR3 has 13 amino acids. V lost 7 bases and J 5 bases, leaving 14 bases between the germline ends. Germline-derived CDR1 and CDR2 are SNHLY and FYNNEI. Drawing the rest from reference TRBV2 and TRBJ2-5, the complete variable domain is EPEVTQTPSHQVTQMGQEVILRCVPISNHLYFYWYRQILGQKVEFLVSFYNNEISEKSEIFDDQFSVERPDGSNFTLKIRSTKLEDSAMYFCASIRRGGETQYFGPGTRLLVL.

This clone was seen just once. The V call is TRBV9, the J call TRBJ2-7, with TRBD2 matching over 13 bases. Germline V gene sequence: CDR1 SGDLS, CDR2 YYNGEE. CDR3 length: 17 amino acids. V was pared by 4 bases and J by 3 bases, with 10 bases of the junction left unmatched. CDR3 region: CASSPGLAGPLIYEQYF. CDR3 bases: TGTGCCAGCAGCCCGGGACTAGCGGGGCCGCTGATCTACGAGCAGTACTTC.

V usage is TRBV15 and J usage is TRBJ2-7; 10 bases fit TRBD1. Germline CDR1 reads LNHNV; CDR2 reads YYDKDF (reference sequence). J lost 5 bases, V lost 1 base, and 2 bases had no gene match. CDR3 length: 14 amino acids. The CDR3 is CATSRGQGANEQYF. In DNA form, the CDR3 reads TGTGCCACCAGCAGAGGACAGGGGGCCAACGAGCAGTACTTC. Full variable domain (rest looked up from reference TRBV15 and TRBJ2-7): DAMVIQNPRYQVTQFGKPVTLSCSQTLNHNVMYWYQQKSSQAPKLLFHYYDKDFNNEADTPDNFQSRRPNTSFCFLDIRSPGLGDTAMYLCATSRGQGANEQYFGPGTRLTVT.

The chain has TRBV5-5 and TRBJ2-4, with 13 bases identical to TRBD2. The V segment lost 1 base and the J segment 5 bases; nucleotides outside the gene matches: 3. The CDR3 contains 16 residues. The V gene's germline CDR1 is SGHKS and CDR2 YYEKEE (reference sequence). CDR3 in DNA: TGTGCCAGCAGCTTGCCCGGACTAGCGGGGGAAAACATTCAGTACTTC. The encoded protein is CASSLPGLAGENIQYF.

As concerns this clone: The junction and the germline gene differ at one end; a read error may be behind it. Different DNA sequences within this sample yield the same CDR3. The CDR3 DNA reads as TGCGCCAGCAGTTTGGGAGGGAGCTCCTACAATGAGCAGTTCTTC. Translating it yields CASSLGGSSYNEQFF. This chain joins TRBV5-1 and TRBJ2-1; 7 nucleotides align to TRBD2. Germline-derived CDR1 and CDR2 are SGHRS and YFSETQ. CDR3 size: 15 residues. Based on the CDR3 plus reference TRBV5-1 and TRBJ2-1, the full variable domain is KAGVTQTPRYLIKTRGQQVTLSCSPISGHRSVSWYQQTPGQGLQFLFEYFSETQRNKGNFPGRFSGRQFSNSRSEMNVSTLELGDSALYLCASSLGGSSYNEQFFGPGTRLTVL.

V gene TRBV19 combines with J gene TRBJ1-2, with 7 positions matching TRBD1. The germline V gene encodes CDR1 LNHDA and CDR2 SQIVND (reference sequence). This CDR3 is 14 amino acids long. V shed 5 bases, J shed 2 bases, and the junction held 5 bases outside the gene matches. In DNA, the CDR3 is TGTGCCAGTAGTCGCCACAGGGGAAACTATGGCTACACCTTC. It encodes CASSRHRGNYGYTF.

The J gene is TRBJ2-1, the V gene TRBV5-1; the match to TRBD1 covers 8 bases. CDR1 is SGHRS and CDR2 is YFSETQ in the germline V gene. This CDR3 has 15 residues. After removal of 4 bases from V and 6 bases from J, the junction contained 9 bases not matched to a gene. The CDR3 DNA follows: TGCGCCAGCAGCCCGGAACCTACAGGGGGCAATGAGCAGTTCTTC. This sequence encodes CASSPEPTGGNEQFF.

V gene TRBV6-5 combines with J gene TRBJ1-5; D remains unclear. The V gene's germline CDR1 is MNHEY and CDR2 SVGAGI. The CDR3 is 13 amino acids. V was pared by 4 bases and J by 4 bases, with 8 bases between. CDR3 amino acids: CASSSTENQPQHF. In DNA form, the CDR3 reads TGTGCCAGCAGTTCCACAGAAAATCAGCCCCAGCATTTT.

CDR3 residues: CASSSESGRARLWQFF. The CDR3 bases are TGTGCCAGCAGCTCCGAAAGCGGGAGGGCCAGATTGTGGCAGTTCTTC. The chain uses TRBV7-8 and TRBJ2-1, with 10 bases that match TRBD2. The V segment lost 4 bases and the J segment 12 bases; nucleotides outside the gene matches: 15. Per germline, CDR1 SGHVS and CDR2 FQNEAQ. This CDR3 spans 16 amino acids.

This clone was detected once. The chain uses TRBV19 and TRBJ2-1; 9 bases agree with TRBD1. This CDR3 region has 15 residues. The germline gives CDR1 LNHDA, CDR2 SQIVND (reference sequence). V dropped 2 bases and J dropped 8; count of bases not matched to a gene: 7. The CDR3 protein is CASSIRGTGNDEQFF. CDR3 sequence (DNA): TGTGCCAGTAGTATACGAGGGACAGGGAACGATGAGCAGTTCTTC.

The J gene is TRBJ1-2, the V gene TRBV5-1, with a possible D match to TRBD1 (5 bases). This CDR3 comprises 13 residues. Trimming shortened V by 4 bases and J by 4 bases, and 11 bases separated the two germline ends. CDR1 and CDR2 (germline): SGHRS, YFSETQ. CDR3 coding DNA: TGCGCCAGCAGCGCCTTGGGGGGCTATGGCTACACCTTC. Protein: CASSALGGYGYTF.

This clone was observed a handful of times. The chain recombines TRBV19 with TRBJ1-5; 7 bases are a match to TRBD1. CDR1 and CDR2 (germline): LNHDA, SQIVND (reference sequence). Trimming at V came to 5 bases and at J to 4 bases, leaving 5 bases not matched to a gene. This CDR3 comprises 14 residues. The CDR3 coding sequence is TGTGCCAGTAGTGTTTCAGGGGGAAATCAGCCCCAGCATTTT. Amino acid sequence: CASSVSGGNQPQHF.

This chain links TRBV5-4 with TRBJ1-1, with TRBD1 identical over 9 bases. The V gene's germline CDR1 is SGHNT and CDR2 YYREEE (reference sequence). The CDR3 runs 14 residues. With 3 bases clipped from V and 3 bases from J, the junction kept 3 bases outside the gene matches. The CDR3 nucleotides are TGTGCCAGCAGCTCGGGACAGGGAGACACTGAAGCTTTCTTT. Protein: CASSSGQGDTEAFF.

The chain carries TRBV5-4 and TRBJ2-1, with D perhaps matching TRBD1 (6 bases). The CDR3 contains 15 residues. Trimming removed 3 bases at V and 5 bases at J, with 15 bases between. Germline values: CDR1 SGHNT, CDR2 YYREEE (reference sequence). CDR3 protein: CASSSTGRADNEQFF. In DNA form, the CDR3 reads TGTGCCAGCAGCTCCACAGGGCGGGCAGACAATGAGCAGTTCTTC.

This chain uses TRBV10-3 with TRBJ2-4; 8 bases fit TRBD1. V lost 3 bases and J lost 5; bases outside the gene matches: 9. This CDR3 spans 16 amino acids. Germline CDR1 is ENHRY and CDR2 is SYGVKD. DNA for the CDR3: TGTGCCATCAGTGAATCTCGGACAGGGTTACAAAACATTCAGTACTTC. Residues: CAISESRTGLQNIQYF.

The V call is TRBV6-5, the J call TRBJ1-5; 8 nucleotides match TRBD1. The CDR3 is 14 amino acids. The V segment lost 6 bases and the J segment 9 bases; nucleotides outside the gene matches: 10. Germline V gives CDR1 MNHEY, CDR2 SVGAGI. The chain's CDR3 is CASRRDRSLRPQHF. In DNA form, the CDR3 reads TGTGCCAGCAGACGGGACAGGTCACTCCGGCCCCAGCATTTT.

This clone was detected a few times. The chain joins TRBV20-1 to TRBJ1-5; possible D gene TRBD1, 5 bases. Per the germline V gene, CDR1 is DFQATT and CDR2 is SNEGSKA (reference sequence). There are 11 residues in the CDR3. Trimming left V 4 bases short and J 11 bases short, with 12 bases between. The CDR3 DNA follows: TGCAGTGCTACTTCCAGGGAGGCCCAGCATTTT. Translating gives CSATSREAQHF.

This clone was seen a few times. The V and J genes are TRBV20-1 and TRBJ1-2, with D possibly matching TRBD1 (6 bases). Germline CDR1 is DFQATT and CDR2 is SNEGSKA (reference sequence). V was shortened by 3 bases and J by 5 bases, with 16 bases between the two germline ends. This CDR3 spans 14 amino acids. CDR3: CSASNSGGAYGYTF. In DNA, the CDR3 is TGCAGTGCTAGTAATAGCGGGGGGGCTTATGGCTACACCTTC.